These T cell receptor beta chains were read from a single sample in a study of early T cells in non-severe SARS-CoV-2 infection. TCRdb passed the 5' RACE reads through MiXCR, listing each CDR3 protein once. This repertoire shows tens of thousands of distinct CDR3 sequences, 10% to 15% found once; its top ten account for approximately 7%. Source material: whole blood. These receptors were obtained from an adult who was a healthcare worker with PCR-confirmed SARS-CoV-2 infection or an uninfected control (not recorded which). The CDR3 runs from the conserved cysteine through the conserved F or W. A D gene is named only where the DNA matches it firmly. Part of the rows lack a size; the others show once, few, many or a class for expanded clones.

J gene: TRBJ2-3
V gene: TRBV9
clone size: many
D gene: TRBD2
CDR3 DNA: TGTGCCAGCAGCACCCCTAGCGGGGTTAGCACAGATACGCAGTATTTT
CDR3 protein: CASSTPSGVSTDTQYF

J gene: TRBJ2-5
V gene: TRBV5-6
clone size: once
D gene: TRBD1
CDR3 DNA: TGTGCCAGCAGCCTCCTGGGACAGGGAATCCTCCAGGAGACCCAGTACTTC
CDR3 protein: CASSLLGQGILQETQYF

J gene: TRBJ2-7
V gene: TRBV30
clone size: .
D gene: .
CDR3 DNA: TGTGCCTGGACCCGCCTCTTACAGGGAGACGAGCAGTACTTC
CDR3 protein: CAWTRLLQGDEQYF

J gene: TRBJ2-7
V gene: TRBV4-3
clone size: .
D gene: .
CDR3 DNA: TGCGCCAGCAGCCAAGACAGGACGTCGGCCTACGAGCAGTACTTC
CDR3 protein: CASSQDRTSAYEQYF

J gene: TRBJ1-5
V gene: TRBV15
clone size: few
D gene: .
CDR3 DNA: TGTGCCACCAGCAGCGATCCTATAACGGGGCCCCAGCATTTT
CDR3 protein: CATSSDPITGPQHF

J gene: TRBJ2-7
V gene: TRBV5-5
clone size: few
D gene: .
CDR3 DNA: TGTGCCAGCAGCTTGTCAGGGGGGCTCACCGAGCAGTACTTC
CDR3 protein: CASSLSGGLTEQYF

J gene: TRBJ1-6
V gene: TRBV10-3
clone size: .
D gene: TRBD1
CDR3 DNA: TGTGCCATCACCTTTGACAGGGTTTATTCACCCCTCCACTTT
CDR3 protein: CAITFDRVYSPLHF

J gene: TRBJ2-5
V gene: TRBV27
clone size: many
D gene: .
CDR3 DNA: TGTGCCAGCAGTCCCACTAGCATTCAAGAGACCCAGTACTTC
CDR3 protein: CASSPTSIQETQYF

J gene: TRBJ1-2
V gene: TRBV13
clone size: few
D gene: .
CDR3 DNA: TGTGCCAGCAGCTATGGGGGCCCCTATGGCTACACCTTC
CDR3 protein: CASSYGGPYGYTF

J gene: TRBJ2-7
V gene: TRBV30
clone size: few
D gene: TRBD2
CDR3 DNA: TGTGCCTGGGCGGTGGAGCGGGGCCTGGGAGAGCAGTACTTC
CDR3 protein: CAWAVERGLGEQYF

J gene: TRBJ2-5
V gene: TRBV9
clone size: many
D gene: .
CDR3 DNA: TGTGCCAGCAGCGTCGGGGCAGTTGCCGAAGAGACCCAGTACTTC
CDR3 protein: CASSVGAVAEETQYF

J gene: TRBJ2-5
V gene: TRBV7-9
clone size: once
D gene: TRBD1
CDR3 DNA: TGTGCCAGCAGCCCTGGCCAAGGGACAGGGCAAGAGACCCAGTACTTC
CDR3 protein: CASSPGQGTGQETQYF

J gene: TRBJ2-1
V gene: TRBV7-3
clone size: .
D gene: TRBD2
CDR3 DNA: TGTGCCAGCAGCCCTCAAGCGACTAGCGGGGGTTACAATGAGCAGTTCTTC
CDR3 protein: CASSPQATSGGYNEQFF

J gene: TRBJ1-2
V gene: TRBV2
clone size: many
D gene: .
CDR3 DNA: TGTGCCAGCAGTGTGGGTGAGGGCTACACCTTC
CDR3 protein: CASSVGEGYTF

J gene: TRBJ2-1
V gene: TRBV27
clone size: many
D gene: .
CDR3 DNA: TGTGCCAGCAGCCCCATACGGCGCGAGGAGCAGTTCTTC
CDR3 protein: CASSPIRREEQFF

J gene: TRBJ2-5
V gene: TRBV2
clone size: .
D gene: TRBD2
CDR3 DNA: TGTGCCAGCAGTGAAGCTAGCGGGACCCCACAAGAGACCCAGTACTTC
CDR3 protein: CASSEASGTPQETQYF